Listed below are T cell receptor beta chains from one sample, sequenced in a study of OX40 agonist ivuxolimab in advanced cancers. Sequencing was performed with immunoSEQ multiplex PCR; in TCRdb, only in-frame clones are kept and a portion is missing. The sample yields tens of thousands of clones, over 80% seen once. Sequencing was performed on CD4+ or CD8+ T cells sorted from blood, taken in a trial of the OX40 agonist ivuxolimab. These receptors originate from an adult with an advanced solid tumor such as melanoma, head and neck, liver or kidney cancer. CDR3s leave out the opening cysteine and the closing phenylalanine or tryptophan.

v_call,j_call,cdr3_aa
TRBV11-2,TRBJ2-7,ASSPLAGASYEQY
TRBV7-9,TRBJ1-2,ASSLDPRRAGHGYT
TRBV30,TRBJ1-5,AWSGDSDVPQH
TRBV5-5,TRBJ1-5,ASSPGTVNQPQH
TRBV4-1,TRBJ1-3,ASSQRDSSGNTIY
TRBV6-4,TRBJ2-3,ASSDSSSPTDTQY
TRBV29-1,TRBJ1-1,SVEGRTGGTAF
TRBV7-6,TRBJ1-5,ASSLGGPHQPQH
TRBV19,TRBJ1-5,ASSIREGQPQH
TRBV6-1,TRBJ2-5,ASYLQGPNGETQY
TRBV19,TRBJ2-2,ASSISPSGAANTGELF
TRBV6-6,TRBJ2-2,ASSYAQGDTGELF
TRBV19,TRBJ1-4,ASSMGLGSSFVREKLF
TRBV10-2,TRBJ2-2,ASSEGSGRGTGELF
TRBV27,TRBJ2-1,ASSFKGLAFNEQF
TRBV5-5,TRBJ2-7,ASSLRGINYEQY
TRBV6-1,TRBJ2-7,ASSAKGGEQY
TRBV18,TRBJ2-5,ASSRQGFLETQY
TRBV5-4,TRBJ2-7,ASTLTPFSHEQY
TRBV10-3,TRBJ1-1,AIRADGQNTEAF
TRBV5-1,TRBJ2-1,ASSFEGAPYNEQF
TRBV10-2,TRBJ2-1,ASSQNRVNEQF
TRBV28,TRBJ1-2,ASSLDVGGYGYT
TRBV29-1,TRBJ1-4,SALRPATNEKLF
TRBV6-6,TRBJ1-2,ASSLTSAYGYT
TRBV10-3,TRBJ1-1,AISPQGDTEAF
TRBV30,TRBJ1-6,AWKDKDSLNSPLH
TRBV5-1,TRBJ1-1,ASSRVVTGPLNTEAF
TRBV5-1,TRBJ2-2,ASSRKNNGELF
TRBV7-9,TRBJ1-6,ASSKDSAGISYNSPLH
TRBV29-1,TRBJ1-1,SVEVGGMNTEAF
TRBV4-2,TRBJ2-3,ASSPTSTDTQY
TRBV7-6,TRBJ2-2,ASSLDQAHWANTGELF
TRBV11-2,TRBJ2-1,ASSLVKGRGLNEQF
TRBV15,TRBJ2-7,ATSQRVGSYEQY
TRBV30,TRBJ1-5,AWSAGYSNQPQH
TRBV5-1,TRBJ2-7,ASSLVEGYEQY
TRBV7-3,TRBJ1-1,ASSIRGNTEAF
TRBV19,TRBJ2-7,ASSDRSSAEQY
TRBV12-1,TRBJ2-7,ASSSRTAAYEQY
TRBV10-2,TRBJ1-2,ASSESGQGLYGYT
TRBV30,TRBJ1-3,AWGIGNTIY
TRBV4-3,TRBJ2-3,ASSQEIAGGPDTQY
TRBV5-5,TRBJ1-5,ASSWTGGNQPQH
TRBV25-1,TRBJ2-7,ASSEWSTGATRQY